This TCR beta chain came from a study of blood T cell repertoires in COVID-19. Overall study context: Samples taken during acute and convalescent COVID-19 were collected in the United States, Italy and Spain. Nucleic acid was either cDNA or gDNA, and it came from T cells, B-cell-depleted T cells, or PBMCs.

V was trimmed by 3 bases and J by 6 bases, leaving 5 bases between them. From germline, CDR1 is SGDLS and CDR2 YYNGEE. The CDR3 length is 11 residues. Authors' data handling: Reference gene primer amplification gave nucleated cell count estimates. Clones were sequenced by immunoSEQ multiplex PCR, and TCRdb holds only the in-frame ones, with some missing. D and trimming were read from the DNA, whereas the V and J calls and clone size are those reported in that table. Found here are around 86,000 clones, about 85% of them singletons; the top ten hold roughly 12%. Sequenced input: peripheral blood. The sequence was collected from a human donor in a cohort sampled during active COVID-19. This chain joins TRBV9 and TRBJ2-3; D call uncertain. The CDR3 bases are TGTGCCAGCAGCGCGAGGGATACGCAGTATTTT. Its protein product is CASSARDTQYF.